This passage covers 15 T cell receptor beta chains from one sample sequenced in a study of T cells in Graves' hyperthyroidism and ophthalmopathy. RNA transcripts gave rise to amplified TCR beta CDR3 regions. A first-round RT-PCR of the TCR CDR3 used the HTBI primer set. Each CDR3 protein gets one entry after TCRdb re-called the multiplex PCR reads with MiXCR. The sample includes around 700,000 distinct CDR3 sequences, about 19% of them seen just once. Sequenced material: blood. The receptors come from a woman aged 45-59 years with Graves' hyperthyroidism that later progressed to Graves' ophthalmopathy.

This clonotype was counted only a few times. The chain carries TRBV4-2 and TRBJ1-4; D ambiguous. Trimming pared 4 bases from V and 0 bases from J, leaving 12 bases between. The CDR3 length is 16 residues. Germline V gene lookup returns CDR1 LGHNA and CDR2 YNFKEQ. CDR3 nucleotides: TGTGCCAGCAGCCGACTATTGGATTCAACTAATGAAAAACTGTTTTTT. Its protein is CASSRLLDSTNEKLFF.

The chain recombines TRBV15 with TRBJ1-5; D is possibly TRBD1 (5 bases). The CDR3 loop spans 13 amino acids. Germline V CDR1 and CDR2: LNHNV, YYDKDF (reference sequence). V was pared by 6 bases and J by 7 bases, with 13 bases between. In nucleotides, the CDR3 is TGTGCCACCAGGCGGCAGGGCGGGCAGCCCCAGCATTTT. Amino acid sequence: CATRRQGGQPQHF.

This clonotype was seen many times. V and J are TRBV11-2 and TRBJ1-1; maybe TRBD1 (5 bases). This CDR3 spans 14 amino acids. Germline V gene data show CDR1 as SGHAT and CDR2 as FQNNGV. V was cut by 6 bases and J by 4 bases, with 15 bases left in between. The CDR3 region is CASSLAQEGTEAFF. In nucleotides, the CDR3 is TGTGCCAGCAGTCTGGCACAGGAGGGCACTGAAGCTTTCTTT.

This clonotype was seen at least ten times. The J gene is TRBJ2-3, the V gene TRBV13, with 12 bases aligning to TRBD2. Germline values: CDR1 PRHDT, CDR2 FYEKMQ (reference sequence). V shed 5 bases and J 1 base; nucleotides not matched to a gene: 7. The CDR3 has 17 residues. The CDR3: CASSRRPSGGGTDTQYF. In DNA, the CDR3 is TGTGCCAGCAGCCGACGTCCTAGCGGGGGGGGCACAGATACGCAGTATTTT. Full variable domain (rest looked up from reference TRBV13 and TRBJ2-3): AAGVIQSPRHLIKEKRETATLKCYPIPRHDTVYWYQQGPGQDPQFLISFYEKMQSDKGSIPDRFSAQQFSDYHSELNMSSLELGDSALYFCASSRRPSGGGTDTQYFGPGTRLTVL.

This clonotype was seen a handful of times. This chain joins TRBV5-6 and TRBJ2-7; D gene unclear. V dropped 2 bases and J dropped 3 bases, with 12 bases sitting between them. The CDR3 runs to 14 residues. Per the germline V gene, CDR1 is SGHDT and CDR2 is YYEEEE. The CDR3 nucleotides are TGTGCCAGCAGCTTTTTCTCGGACGACTACGAGCAGTACTTC. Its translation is CASSFFSDDYEQYF.

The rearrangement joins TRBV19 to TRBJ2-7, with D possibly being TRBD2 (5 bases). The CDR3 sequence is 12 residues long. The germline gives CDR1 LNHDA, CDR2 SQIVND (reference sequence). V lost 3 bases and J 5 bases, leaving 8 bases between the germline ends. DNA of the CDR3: TGTGCCAGTAGTATCTCCGGGGACGAGCAGTACTTC. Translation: CASSISGDEQYF.

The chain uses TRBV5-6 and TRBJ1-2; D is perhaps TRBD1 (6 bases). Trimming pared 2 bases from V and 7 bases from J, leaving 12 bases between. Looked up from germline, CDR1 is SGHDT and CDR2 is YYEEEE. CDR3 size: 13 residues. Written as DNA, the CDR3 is TGTGCCAGCAGCTTAACGACAGGAGGTGGCTACACCTTC. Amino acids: CASSLTTGGGYTF.

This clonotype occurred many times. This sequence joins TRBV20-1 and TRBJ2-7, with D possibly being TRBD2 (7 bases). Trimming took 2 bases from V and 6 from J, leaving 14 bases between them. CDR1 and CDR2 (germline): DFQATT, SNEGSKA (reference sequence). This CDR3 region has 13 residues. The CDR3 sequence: CSARRGGLGEQYF. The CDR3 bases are TGCAGTGCTAGAAGGGGGGGTTTGGGCGAGCAGTACTTC.

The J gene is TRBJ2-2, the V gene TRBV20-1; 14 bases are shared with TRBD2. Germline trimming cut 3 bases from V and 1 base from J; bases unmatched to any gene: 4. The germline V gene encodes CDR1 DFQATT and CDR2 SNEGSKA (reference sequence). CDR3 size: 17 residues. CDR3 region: CSARAGLAGGNTGELFF. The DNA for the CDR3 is TGCAGTGCTAGGGCTGGACTAGCGGGGGGGAACACCGGGGAGCTGTTTTTT.

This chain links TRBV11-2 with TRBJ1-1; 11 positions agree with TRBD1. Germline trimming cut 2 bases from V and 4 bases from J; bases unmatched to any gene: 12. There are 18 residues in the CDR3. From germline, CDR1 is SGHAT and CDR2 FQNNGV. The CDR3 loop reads CASSLLASGTGGSTEAFF. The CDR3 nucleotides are TGTGCCAGCAGCTTATTGGCCTCCGGGACAGGGGGAAGCACTGAAGCTTTCTTT.

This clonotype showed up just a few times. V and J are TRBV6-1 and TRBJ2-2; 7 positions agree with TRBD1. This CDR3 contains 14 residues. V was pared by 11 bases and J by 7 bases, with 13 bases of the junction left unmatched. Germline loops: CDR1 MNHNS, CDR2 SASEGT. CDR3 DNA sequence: TGTGCCGCCCAAGACAGGGTCGGAGGCGGGGAGCTGTTTTTT. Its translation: CAAQDRVGGGELFF.

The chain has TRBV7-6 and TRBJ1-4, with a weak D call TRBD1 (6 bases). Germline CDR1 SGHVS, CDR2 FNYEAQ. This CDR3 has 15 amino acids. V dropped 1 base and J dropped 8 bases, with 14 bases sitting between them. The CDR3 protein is CASSLGGGGAEKLFF. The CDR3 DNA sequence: TGTGCCAGCAGCTTAGGTGGCGGGGGCGCGGAAAAACTGTTTTTT. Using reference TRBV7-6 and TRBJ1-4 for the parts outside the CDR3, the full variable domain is GAGVSQSPRYKVTKRGQDVALRCDPISGHVSLYWYRQALGQGPEFLTYFNYEAQQDKSGLPNDRFSAERPEGSISTLTIQRTEQRDSAMYRCASSLGGGGAEKLFFGSGTQLSVL.

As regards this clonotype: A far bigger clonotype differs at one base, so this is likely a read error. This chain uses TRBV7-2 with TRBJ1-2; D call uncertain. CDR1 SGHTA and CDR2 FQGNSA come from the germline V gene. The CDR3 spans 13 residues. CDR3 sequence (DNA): TGTGCCAGCAGCTTAGAAGGGAACTATGGCCACACCTTC. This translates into CASSLEGNYGHTF.

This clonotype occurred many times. CDR3 bases: TGTGCCAGCAGTGCATTTGACAGGGGATGGGTGGCTGAAGCTTTCTTT. This encodes CASSAFDRGWVAEAFF. The rearrangement uses TRBV27 and TRBJ1-1; 8 bases align to TRBD1. The CDR3 consists of 16 residues. Germline lookup yields CDR1 MNHEY and CDR2 SMNVEV (reference sequence). J lost 6 bases, V lost 5 bases, and 14 bases had no gene match.

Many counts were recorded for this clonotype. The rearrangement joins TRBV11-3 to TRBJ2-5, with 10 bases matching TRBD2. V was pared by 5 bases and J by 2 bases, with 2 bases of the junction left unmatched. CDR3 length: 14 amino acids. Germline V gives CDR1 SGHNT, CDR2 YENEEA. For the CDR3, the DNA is TGTGCCAGCAGCCCAGCGGGGGGGCAAGAGACCCAGTACTTC. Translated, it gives CASSPAGGQETQYF.